This entry is about one T cell receptor beta chain. From germline, CDR1 is MNHEY and CDR2 SMNVEV (reference sequence). The CDR3 is 15 amino acids. V was shortened by 5 bases and J by 6 bases, with 17 bases between the two germline ends. The data stem from a study of blood T cell repertoires in COVID-19. Study details: The United States, Italy and Spain supplied acute and convalescent COVID-19 samples. Nucleic acid was either cDNA or gDNA, and it came from T cells, B-cell-depleted T cells, or PBMCs.

Authors' data handling: Estimation of nucleated cell counts relied on the amplification of reference gene primers. Sequencing was performed with immunoSEQ multiplex PCR; in TCRdb, only in-frame clones are kept and a portion is missing. V, J and clone size derive from that table, while D and trimming were established from the DNA sequence. The table lists about 160,000 clones, approximately 82% of them singletons. Sequenced sample: peripheral blood. This TCR derives from a woman aged 40 to 50 with COVID-19, enrolled during active disease. The chain recombines TRBV27 with TRBJ2-1; tentatively, D is TRBD1 (5 bases). The CDR3 region is CASSPRFRQGNEQFF. The DNA for the CDR3 is TGTGCCAGCAGTCCCCGCTTCCGCCAGGGCAATGAGCAGTTCTTC.